This is a list of T cell receptor beta chains from one sample in a study of cytomegalovirus exposure and HLA in healthy donors. Profiled with immunoSEQ multiplex PCR; TCRdb holds only in-frame clones, not every one. This table has around 240,000 clones, around 80% appearing once. The sample consisted of PBMCs. The source of these receptors is a woman between 35 and 50 years old in good health and CMV-seropositive. Both conserved end residues are part of each CDR3.

V gene: TRBV9; CDR3 length: 15; CDR3 protein: CASSVIEVPGTEAFF
V gene: TRBV5-1; CDR3 length: 14; CDR3 protein: CASSSTGTSPEQYF
V gene: TRBV28; CDR3 length: 14; CDR3 protein: CASSRDGEVYGYTF
V gene: TRBV6-1; CDR3 length: 16; CDR3 protein: CASSEARPGGYQPQHF
V gene: TRBV6-5; CDR3 length: 15; CDR3 protein: CASTTQRQGQETQYF
V gene: TRBV2; CDR3 length: 13; CDR3 protein: CASRLAGVGELFF
V gene: TRBV4-3; CDR3 length: 14; CDR3 protein: CASSQGRSIREQYF
V gene: TRBV28; CDR3 length: 16; CDR3 protein: CASSLGRDRAFRPQHF
V gene: TRBV2; CDR3 length: 14; CDR3 protein: CASTDNRVGYGYTF
V gene: TRBV6-6; CDR3 length: 11; CDR3 protein: CASSRDSGYTF
V gene: TRBV5-8; CDR3 length: 13; CDR3 protein: CASSPRTGPMQYF
V gene: TRBV5-5; CDR3 length: 15; CDR3 protein: CASSPTVGGGEKLFF
V gene: TRBV9; CDR3 length: 15; CDR3 protein: CASSVEAGATDTQYF
V gene: TRBV9; CDR3 length: 16; CDR3 protein: CASSVAIGLGPDTQYF
V gene: TRBV9; CDR3 length: 13; CDR3 protein: CASSAGGTDTQYF
V gene: TRBV6-6; CDR3 length: 14; CDR3 protein: CASSLSGQNYEQYF
V gene: TRBV21-1; CDR3 length: 16; CDR3 protein: CASRPGTGFSGNTIYF
V gene: TRBV9; CDR3 length: 13; CDR3 protein: CASSVGGLTEQFF
V gene: TRBV29-1; CDR3 length: 13; CDR3 protein: CSVETPMNTEAFF
V gene: TRBV20-1; CDR3 length: 11; CDR3 protein: CSASSDYGYTF
V gene: TRBV30; CDR3 length: 14; CDR3 protein: CAWSDTGDNSPLHF
V gene: TRBV5-5; CDR3 length: 16; CDR3 protein: CASSFASLESGAEAFF